Below, 28 T cell receptor beta chains from the same sample are listed, as sequenced in a study of blood T cells in healthy people across ages. A second roughly 6 to 12 cycle PCR used barcoded and J-beta primers. TCRdb itself ran the 5' RACE reads through MiXCR, one entry per CDR3 protein. This sample has some 750,000 distinct CDR3 sequences, with 20% to 25% found just once. Sequenced input: blood. Receptors were obtained from a man between 65 and 79 years old in good health.

The sample holds a few counts of this clonotype. This chain joins TRBV4-3 and TRBJ1-4, with a tentative D call TRBD1 (5 bases). Germline V CDR1 and CDR2: LGHNA, YSLEER. This CDR3 is built from 19 residues. V dropped 0 bases and J dropped 4 bases, with 21 bases sitting between them. CDR3 nucleotide sequence: TGCGCCAGCAGCCAAGATACCCCTCTCTTGGGGCCGGATAATGAAAAACTGTTTTTT. Translation: CASSQDTPLLGPDNEKLFF.

The chain is built from TRBV5-1 and TRBJ2-5; D call uncertain. Germline loops: CDR1 SGHRS, CDR2 YFSETQ. V was shortened by 0 bases and J by 2 bases, with 11 bases between the two germline ends. The CDR3 is 15 residues long. The CDR3 bases are TGCGCCAGCAGCTTGGGTCGGGTGGAGCAAGAGACCCAGTACTTC. Translated: CASSLGRVEQETQYF.

This chain connects TRBV2 to TRBJ1-5; no reliable D call. The V gene lost 8 bases and the J gene lost 1 base, with 6 bases spanning the gap. Germline V lookup: CDR1 SNHLY, CDR2 FYNNEI. The CDR3 sequence is 12 residues long. The CDR3 DNA sequence: TGTGCCAGCCAAAAGAGCAATCAGCCCCAGCATTTT. Its protein product is CASQKSNQPQHF.

The chain has TRBV27 and TRBJ2-5; either TRBD1 or TRBD2 may supply D (5 bases each). CDR1 is MNHEY, CDR2 SMNVEV, per germline (reference sequence). Between the trimmed V and J ends, which lost 2 bases and 4 bases, there was a span of 11 bases. CDR3 length equals 14 residues. CDR3 in amino acids: CASSLAGRIETQYF. The CDR3 DNA follows: TGTGCCAGCAGTTTAGCAGGGAGAATAGAGACCCAGTACTTC.

This clonotype was seen a handful of times. The chain employs TRBV7-7 and TRBJ2-5; D uncertain. The J call may be incorrect, as the DNA end agrees better with TRBJ2-1. Looked up from germline, CDR1 is SSHAT and CDR2 is FNYEAQ (reference sequence). This CDR3 spans 15 amino acids. The CDR3 nucleotides read TGTGCCAGCAGCCAAATTACGGGTGGGGACAATGAGCAGTTCTTC. It is translated as CASSQITGGDNEQFF.

The chain carries TRBV5-1 and TRBJ1-4; D gene unclear. The CDR3 is made up of 16 amino acids. In germline, CDR1 is SGHRS, CDR2 YFSETQ. The V end was cut by 2 bases, the J end by 0 bases, with 11 bases between. The CDR3 region has the DNA TGCGCCAGCAGCTTACCCTCGGGAACAACTAATGAAAAACTGTTTTTT. Its translation: CASSLPSGTTNEKLFF.

In its sample, this clonotype was seen a few times. The chain couples TRBV5-1 to TRBJ1-1; TRBD1 might be the D (5 bases). The CDR3 extends over 15 amino acids. Germline assignment: CDR1 SGHRS and CDR2 YFSETQ. V was clipped by 4 bases and J by 7 bases, with 20 bases between them. The CDR3 DNA is TGCGCCAGCAGCGCCGGGACCTCGGGTTTGGGTGAAGCTTTCTTT. Amino acid sequence: CASSAGTSGLGEAFF.

This clonotype was seen a few times. The chain links TRBV5-5 to TRBJ2-1, with D hard to call. The CDR3 is made up of 15 amino acids. With 5 bases removed from V and 0 bases from J, the gap between germline ends came to 12 bases. The germline CDR1 and CDR2 sequences are SGHKS and YYEKEE (reference sequence). CDR3 sequence reads: CASSSTPFSYNEQFF. CDR3 coding DNA: TGTGCCAGCAGTTCGACACCCTTCTCCTACAATGAGCAGTTCTTC.

The V call is TRBV5-1, the J call TRBJ2-3; the D gene is possibly TRBD1 (7 bases). Germline V lookup: CDR1 SGHRS, CDR2 YFSETQ. CDR3 length: 17 residues. Deletions cut 2 bases from V and 1 base from J, with 17 bases between. The chain's CDR3 is CASSFGLGGGGTDTQYF. The CDR3 DNA follows: TGCGCCAGCAGCTTTGGCCTAGGAGGGGGCGGCACAGATACGCAGTATTTT.

On this clonotype: A much larger clone differs by one base, so this may be a read error. The rearrangement uses TRBV12-3 or TRBV12-4 and TRBJ2-3; D is unresolved. The CDR3 runs 15 residues. V lost 3 bases, J lost 4 bases, and 14 bases lay in between. Written as DNA, the CDR3 is TGTGCCAGCAGTTTCAACCCCGGAAGCGCAGATACGCAGTATTTT. This encodes CASSFNPGSADTQYF.

This clonotype occurred a few times. The gene calls are TRBV14 and TRBJ1-1, with 9 bases aligning to TRBD1. In germline, CDR1 is SGHDN, CDR2 FVKESK. This CDR3 is 14 amino acids long. J was trimmed by 8 bases and V by 1 base; bases with no gene match: 5. In DNA, the CDR3 is TGTGCCAGCAGCCAAGCGTTCACAGGGGGCGAAGCTTTCTTT. Protein: CASSQAFTGGEAFF.

V is TRBV7-9 and J is TRBJ1-5; TRBD1 matches at 7 bases. V was clipped by 1 base and J by 1 base; unmatched bases: 13. The CDR3 covers 19 residues. The germline gives CDR1 SEHNR, CDR2 FQNEAQ (reference sequence). In DNA form, the CDR3 reads TGTGCCAGCAGCTTAGTGTCGGGGACTGACAGGGCGAGCAATCAGCCCCAGCATTTT. It translates to CASSLVSGTDRASNQPQHF.

This chain uses TRBV5-1 with TRBJ2-7; D gene ambiguous. Germline V gene lookup returns CDR1 SGHRS and CDR2 YFSETQ. The V gene lost 4 bases and the J gene lost 0 bases, with 14 bases spanning the gap. This CDR3 is 15 amino acids long. The CDR3 here is CASSPGRWSSYEQYF. CDR3 in DNA: TGCGCCAGCAGCCCTGGTCGATGGAGCTCCTACGAGCAGTACTTC.

The chain joins TRBV7-2 to TRBJ2-2; D not certain. Germline CDR1 and CDR2: SGHTA and FQGNSA. V lost 1 base and J 4 bases, leaving 7 bases between the germline ends. The CDR3 is 14 amino acids. This chain's CDR3 is CASSLGPFTGELFF. For the CDR3, the DNA is TGTGCCAGCAGCTTAGGGCCTTTCACCGGGGAGCTGTTTTTT.

J is TRBJ2-3 and V is TRBV27, with a possible D match to TRBD1 (6 bases). Trimming cost V 3 bases and J 7 bases, with 11 bases left between them. There are 13 residues in the CDR3. CDR1 MNHEY and CDR2 SMNVEV come from the germline V gene (reference sequence). The CDR3 loop is CASSFDGQNTQYF. The CDR3 region has the DNA TGTGCCAGCAGTTTCGACGGACAGAATACGCAGTATTTT.

V is TRBV19 and J is TRBJ2-1; D is ambiguous. Germline V lookup: CDR1 LNHDA, CDR2 SQIVND (reference sequence). The CDR3 is 16 residues long. Deletions cut 1 base from V and 5 bases from J, with 15 bases between. The CDR3 DNA follows: TGTGCCAGTAGTATAGGTAGTTTCCGACCTCACAATGAGCAGTTCTTC. Its translation: CASSIGSFRPHNEQFF.

This clonotype appeared once. CDR3 nucleotide sequence: TGCGCCAGCAGCTGGGGGCCTCCATCCTACGAGCAGTACTTC. Translation: CASSWGPPSYEQYF. The chain joins TRBV5-1 to TRBJ2-7, with a tentative D call TRBD1 (6 bases). Trimming pared 3 bases from V and 1 base from J, leaving 11 bases between. CDR3 size: 14 residues. Germline V CDR1 and CDR2: SGHRS, YFSETQ. Complete variable domain (other parts from reference TRBV5-1 and TRBJ2-7): KAGVTQTPRYLIKTRGQQVTLSCSPISGHRSVSWYQQTPGQGLQFLFEYFSETQRNKGNFPGRFSGRQFSNSRSEMNVSTLELGDSALYLCASSWGPPSYEQYFGPGTRLTVT.

The chain has TRBV11-3 and TRBJ2-2; TRBD2 matches at 7 bases. V trimming: 10 bases; J trimming: 6 bases; junction bases outside the gene matches: 5. CDR1 SGHNT and CDR2 YENEEA come from the germline V gene. The CDR3 extends over 12 amino acids. CDR3 nucleotide sequence: TGTGCCACCCGGGGGGAATCCGGGGAGCTGTTTTTT. Translation: CATRGESGELFF.

This clonotype was counted between two and nine times. Germline is not matched at one junction end, which may reflect a read error. V usage is TRBV4-1 and J usage is TRBJ1-4; D ambiguous. The CDR3 spans 15 residues. From germline, CDR1 is MGHRA and CDR2 YSYEKL. The CDR3 sequence is CASSPQEGTNEKLLF. CDR3 in DNA: TGCGCCAGCAGCCCCCAGGAAGGAACTAATGAAAAACTGCTTTTT.

A few counts support this clonotype. The V call is TRBV6-5, the J call TRBJ2-7, with D possibly being TRBD1 (6 bases). V was trimmed by 4 bases and J by 5 bases, leaving 18 bases between them. CDR1 and CDR2 (germline): MNHEY, SVGAGI. The CDR3 runs 15 residues. The CDR3: CASSSFARGIHEQYV. The CDR3 DNA sequence: TGTGCCAGCAGTTCCTTTGCCAGGGGTATCCACGAGCAGTACGTC.

This clonotype appeared a few times. The V gene is TRBV7-2, the J gene TRBJ1-4, with TRBD1 as a possible D gene (6 bases). The CDR3 is made up of 16 amino acids. Germline V lookup: CDR1 SGHTA, CDR2 FQGNSA. Trimming shortened V by 5 bases and J by 7 bases, and 20 bases separated the two germline ends. CDR3 DNA sequence: TGTGCCAGCAGCCCCAGGACAGCCCCCGGGGGTGAAAAACTGTTTTTT. Translating it yields CASSPRTAPGGEKLFF.

This chain joins TRBV20-1 and TRBJ1-4, with TRBD1 as a possible D gene (6 bases). V lost 5 bases and J lost 6, with 13 bases in between. This CDR3 contains 13 residues. CDR1 DFQATT and CDR2 SNEGSKA come from the germline V gene (reference sequence). The CDR3 spells CSAGGGFDEKLFF. DNA for the CDR3: TGCAGTGCTGGAGGGGGTTTCGATGAAAAACTGTTTTTT.

V usage is TRBV6-6 and J usage is TRBJ2-2; D perhaps matches TRBD1 (6 bases). V shed 6 bases and J shed 6 bases, with 17 bases lying between them. CDR1 and CDR2 (germline): MNHNY, SVGAGI (reference sequence). The CDR3 extends over 15 amino acids. The CDR3: CASSGTDRSPGELFF. In DNA form, the CDR3 reads TGTGCCAGCAGCGGAACTGACAGGAGCCCCGGGGAGCTGTTTTTT.

This clonotype occurred a few times. The DNA for the CDR3 is TGTGCCAGCAGCCAATTCGGACAGGGTTTGAGCGAGCAGTACTTC. Amino acid sequence: CASSQFGQGLSEQYF. This rearrangement joins TRBV3-1 to TRBJ2-7, with 8 bases identical to TRBD1. The V gene end was trimmed by 2 bases and the J gene end by 6 bases; junction bases not matched to a gene: 9. CDR3 length: 15 residues. Germline V gene data show CDR1 as LGHDT and CDR2 as YNNKEL (reference sequence).

This clonotype was found a few times. V gene TRBV14 combines with J gene TRBJ2-2; the match to TRBD1 covers 9 bases. This CDR3 is 15 amino acids long. V gave up 4 bases and J gave up 5 bases; unmatched junction bases: 5. Per germline, CDR1 SGHDN and CDR2 FVKESK. This CDR3 reads CASSLGQGKTGELFF. The CDR3 DNA sequence: TGTGCCAGCAGCCTCGGACAGGGGAAAACCGGGGAGCTGTTTTTT.

The V and J genes are TRBV7-2 and TRBJ1-5; 7 nucleotides align to TRBD1. The CDR3 is made up of 14 amino acids. Germline V gene data show CDR1 as SGHTA and CDR2 as FQGNSA. Losses at the gene ends were 5 bases for V and 5 bases for J; bases not matched to a gene: 6. In DNA form, the CDR3 reads TGTGCCAGCAGCCCCTCGCAGGGGGATCAGCCCCAGCATTTT. Its protein is CASSPSQGDQPQHF.

V and J are TRBV12-3 or TRBV12-4 and TRBJ2-5, with D possibly TRBD2 on 6 matching bases. The CDR3 has 13 amino acids. Deletions cut 4 bases from V and 4 bases from J, with 10 bases between. The CDR3 loop reads CASSSQEGETQYF. The DNA for the CDR3 is TGTGCCAGCAGTTCCCAGGAGGGAGAGACCCAGTACTTC.

This chain uses TRBV11-2 with TRBJ2-1, with TRBD2 matching over 11 bases. CDR3 length: 17 residues. The V and J ends lost 0 bases and 3 bases, in that order; junction bases with no gene match: 4. Germline V CDR1 and CDR2: SGHAT, FQNNGV. CDR3 sequence reads: CASSLDLAGGIYNEQFF. The CDR3 DNA sequence: TGTGCCAGCAGCTTAGACCTAGCGGGAGGTATCTACAATGAGCAGTTCTTC.